This is a list of T cell receptor beta chains from one sample in a study of a mutant IDH1 vaccine in newly diagnosed glioma. Measured with immunoSEQ multiplex PCR; TCRdb has only the in-frame clones, and not every one. The sample includes 25,000 to 35,000 clones, about four fifths of them seen just once. The sample here was PBMCs, taken from a glioma patient treated with radiotherapy, temozolomide or both. The receptor source for this set is a man aged 25-40 years with glioma. CDR3s include the opening cysteine and the closing phenylalanine or tryptophan. The D gene is left open where the match is weak.

V gene	J gene	D gene	CDR3 protein	CDR3 DNA
TRBV5-5	TRBJ2-5	TRBD1	CASSLDREEGETQYF	TGTGCCAGCAGCCTGGACAGGGAGGAGGGAGAGACCCAGTACTTC
TRBV5-1	TRBJ2-5	TRBD1	CASSLGQGSFQETQYF	TGCGCCAGCAGCTTGGGACAGGGGAGTTTCCAAGAGACCCAGTACTTC
TRBV2	TRBJ2-6	NA	CASSERQEGANVLTF	TGTGCCAGCAGTGAGCGGCAGGAGGGGGCCAACGTCCTGACTTTC
TRBV9	TRBJ2-1	NA	CASSGGSRAYNEQFF	TGTGCCAGCAGCGGGGGGTCCCGAGCCTACAATGAGCAGTTCTTC
TRBV2	TRBJ1-1	NA	CASSEVGIGTEAFF	TGTGCCAGCAGTGAAGTGGGAATTGGCACTGAAGCTTTCTTT
TRBV19	TRBJ2-2	TRBD1	CASSKDRELTGELFF	TGTGCCAGTAGTAAGGACAGGGAACTGACCGGGGAGCTGTTTTTT
TRBV27	TRBJ2-1	NA	CASSLLGLNEQFF	TGTGCCAGCAGTTTACTAGGGCTCAATGAGCAGTTCTTC
TRBV7-4	TRBJ2-7	TRBD2	CASSSPPGGFSSYEQYF	TGTGCCAGCAGCTCCCCCCCGGGGGGGTTTAGCTCCTACGAGCAGTACTTC
TRBV2	TRBJ2-3	NA	CASSAQGGDTQYF	TGTGCCAGCAGTGCGCAGGGTGGGGATACGCAGTATTTT
TRBV9	TRBJ2-5	TRBD2	CASSLLAGGPETQYF	TGTGCCAGCAGTCTACTAGCGGGAGGGCCGGAGACCCAGTACTTC
TRBV2	TRBJ1-5	NA	CASSVDRHPYQPQHF	TGTGCCAGCAGTGTGGACAGACACCCCTATCAGCCCCAGCATTTT
TRBV7-2	TRBJ1-2	TRBD1	CASRYPGQGRSPTF	TGTGCCAGCAGATACCCGGGACAGGGAAGATCTCCCACCTTC
TRBV6-5	TRBJ1-5	NA	CASKREQESNQPQHF	TGTGCCAGCAAGAGAGAACAGGAGAGCAATCAGCCCCAGCATTTT
TRBV29-1	TRBJ1-2	TRBD1	CSVEDDRVAYGYTF	TGCAGCGTTGAAGATGACAGGGTTGCCTATGGCTACACCTTC
TRBV13	TRBJ2-7	NA	CASSLDSGITYEQYF	TGTGCCAGCAGCTTGGACTCGGGAATTACCTACGAGCAGTACTTC
TRBV5-1	TRBJ2-3	NA	CASNLRGSPSTDTQYF	TGCGCCAGCAATCTACGCGGGTCACCTAGCACAGATACGCAGTATTTT
TRBV6-1	TRBJ1-1	NA	CASSDGGNTEAFF	TGTGCCAGCAGTGACGGGGGGAACACTGAAGCTTTCTTT
TRBV5-1	TRBJ2-2	TRBD1	CASSLMTGPAGELFF	TGCGCCAGCAGCTTGATGACAGGGCCCGCCGGGGAGCTGTTTTTT
TRBV4-1	TRBJ1-1	TRBD1	CASSQRTGMMVNTEAFF	TGCGCCAGCAGCCAAAGGACAGGGATGATGGTGAACACTGAAGCTTTCTTT
TRBV9	TRBJ1-5	TRBD1	CASRDKQGAISNQPQHF	TGTGCCAGCAGGGATAAACAGGGGGCAATAAGCAATCAGCCCCAGCATTTT
TRBV29-1	TRBJ2-2	NA	CSVEQGGAGELFF	TGCAGCGTTGAACAGGGTGGGGCCGGGGAGCTGTTTTTT
TRBV5-1	TRBJ1-1	NA	CASSPVLNTEAFF	TGCGCCAGCAGCCCCGTATTGAACACTGAAGCTTTCTTT
TRBV7-2	TRBJ2-7	NA	CASSLAPDWSYEQYF	TGTGCCAGCAGCTTAGCGCCGGACTGGTCCTACGAGCAGTACTTC
TRBV5-1	TRBJ2-1	TRBD2	CASSSGRAGNEQFF	TGCGCCAGCAGCAGCGGGAGGGCGGGCAATGAGCAGTTCTTC
TRBV5-5	TRBJ1-5	NA	CASSVDAPAPQHF	TGTGCCAGCAGCGTGGACGCGCCTGCGCCCCAGCATTTT
TRBV30	TRBJ1-1	NA	CAWSSGGLNTEAFF	TGTGCCTGGAGTTCGGGGGGCTTGAACACTGAAGCTTTCTTT
TRBV5-6	TRBJ1-1	NA	CASSLEGTNTEAFF	TGTGCCAGCAGCTTAGAGGGAACGAACACTGAAGCTTTCTTT